The clone carrying this TCR beta chain was detected ten times or more. Its target is unknown. Original handling: Sampled TCR counts reached a median of roughly 98,000 per sample, with values ranging from roughly 23,224 to 700,000. TCRdb analysed the RACE reads with MiXCR anew, one entry per CDR3 protein. The V and J calls were not made by the authors but by TCRdb's processing. The sample lists 82,000 or so distinct CDR3 sequences, approximately 13% occurring once. The sample comes from a study of human T cells and chemical hapten exposure. Study-wide results and limits: There was alopecia in the donors, so their immune response may differ from that of healthy people.

Documented time point: patch test 3, about 24 weeks after DPC sensitization. Described treatment: therapeutic diphenylcyclopropenone sensitization with weekly scalp DPC. CDR1 is KGHSH and CDR2 is LQKENI in the germline V gene. This CDR3 has 17 residues. V gave up 2 bases and J gave up 9 bases; unmatched junction bases: 12. The chain carries TRBV18 and TRBJ2-1, with TRBD2 matching over 11 bases. Sequences were derived from whole blood, sampled in connection with sensitization to the hapten diphenylcyclopropenone (DPC). The receptor was isolated from a woman aged 45-59 years with alopecia areata. Some clones in this sample may be carry-over from other donors' samples. Here the CDR3 reads CASSPGIAGGPQGEQFF. In DNA, the CDR3 is TGTGCCAGCTCACCAGGCATAGCGGGAGGGCCTCAGGGTGAGCAGTTCTTC. The entire variable domain, with the rest obtained from reference TRBV18 and TRBJ2-1, is as follows: NAGVMQNPRHLVRRRGQEARLRCSPMKGHSHVYWYRQLPEEGLKFMVYLQKENIIDESGMPKERFSAEFPKEGPSILRIQQVVRGDSAAYFCASSPGIAGGPQGEQFFGPGTRLTVL.